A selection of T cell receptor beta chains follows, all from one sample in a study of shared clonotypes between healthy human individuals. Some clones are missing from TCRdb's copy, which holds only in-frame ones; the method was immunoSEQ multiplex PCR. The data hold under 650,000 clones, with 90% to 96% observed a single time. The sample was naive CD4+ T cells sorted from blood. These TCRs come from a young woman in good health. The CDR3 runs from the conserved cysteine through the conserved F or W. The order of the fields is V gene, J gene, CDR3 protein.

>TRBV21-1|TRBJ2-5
CASSKEKGHRDSDGETQYF
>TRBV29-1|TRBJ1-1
CSVDYWGQYTEAFF
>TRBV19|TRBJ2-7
CASSQTGGTNSYEQYF
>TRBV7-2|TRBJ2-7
CASSLMSGNEQYF
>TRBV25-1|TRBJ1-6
CASSEFNSPLHF
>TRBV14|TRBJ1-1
CASSEDLQGAGTEAFF
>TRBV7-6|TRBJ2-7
CASSPGTSYEQYF
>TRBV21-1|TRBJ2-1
CASSKMGQGRSYNEQFF
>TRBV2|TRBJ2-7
CASRTTGGFYEQYF
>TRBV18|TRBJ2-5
CASSQRLARETQYF
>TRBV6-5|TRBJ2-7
CASSYSSGISYEQYF
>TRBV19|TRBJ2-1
CASSIRWGGDSYNEQFF
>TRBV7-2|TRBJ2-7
CASSLGLAGGPEQYF
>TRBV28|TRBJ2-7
CASTNDRGSHEQYF
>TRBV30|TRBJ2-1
CAWSVVGSYNEQFF
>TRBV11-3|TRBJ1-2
CASSSTGGGGYTF
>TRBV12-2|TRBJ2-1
CASRYPIGEQFF
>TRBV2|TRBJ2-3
CASSEISGRTDTQYF
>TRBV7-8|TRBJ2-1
CASRNKTYNEQFF
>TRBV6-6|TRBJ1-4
CASSSPLGNEKLFF
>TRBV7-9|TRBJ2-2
CASSLGLAGPGELFF
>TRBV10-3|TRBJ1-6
CAISESWFDRGVNSPLHF
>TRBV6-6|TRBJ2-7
CASSYSRGGYEQYF
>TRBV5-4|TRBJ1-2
CASSQDPGWTGDPNYGYTF
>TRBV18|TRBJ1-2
CASSPMDKHGYTF
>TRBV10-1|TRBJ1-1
CASSESGFRAEAFF